The 29 T cell receptor beta chains presented below share a single source sample, sequenced in a study of patients and donors after allogeneic stem cell transplantation. MiXCR was run by TCRdb on the RT-PCR reads, yielding one entry per CDR3 protein. Counted here are about 960,000 distinct CDR3 sequences, under 20% occurring once; the ten biggest clones make up 6%. Material: blood, either unsorted or a sorted T cell fraction (not recorded which). These receptors were collected from a human donor who was either an allogeneic HSCT recipient or a stem cell or donor lymphocyte infusion donor (not recorded which). It is not recorded whose cells these are; they may come from a transplant donor.

This clonotype was counted between two and nine times. The J gene is TRBJ2-3, the V gene TRBV9; D gene uncertain. Germline V gene data show CDR1 as SGDLS and CDR2 as YYNGEE. Trimming cost V 4 bases and J 2 bases, with 14 bases left between them. The CDR3 has 15 residues. CDR3 bases: TGTGCCAGCAGCCCGGCGACCCGCACCACAGATACGCAGTATTTT. Protein product: CASSPATRTTDTQYF. Variable domain in full (rest from reference TRBV9 and TRBJ2-3): DSGVTQTPKHLITATGQRVTLRCSPRSGDLSVYWYQQSLDQGLQFLIQYYNGEERAKGNILERFSAQQFPDLHSELNLSSLELGDSALYFCASSPATRTTDTQYFGPGTRLTVL.

The chain joins TRBV7-9 to TRBJ2-7, with TRBD2 matching 7 bases. Losses at the gene ends were 4 bases for V and 2 bases for J; bases not matched to a gene: 11. Germline assignment: CDR1 SEHNR and CDR2 FQNEAQ (reference sequence). The CDR3 has 16 amino acids. CDR3 amino acids: CASSSRVGLTTYEQYF. The CDR3 DNA follows: TGTGCCAGCAGCTCTAGGGTGGGACTAACAACCTACGAGCAGTACTTC.

This clonotype came up many times. This chain links TRBV3-1 with TRBJ2-3; 8 nucleotides line up with TRBD1. Germline loops: CDR1 LGHDT, CDR2 YNNKEL (reference sequence). The CDR3 extends over 16 amino acids. The V and J ends lost 0 bases and 2 bases, in that order; junction bases with no gene match: 4. The CDR3 sequence is CASSQEDRGYTDTQYF. The CDR3 bases are TGTGCCAGCAGCCAAGAAGACAGGGGATACACAGATACGCAGTATTTT.

This clonotype was seen many times. The CDR3 spells CASSINLLGGDYGYTF. CDR3 nucleotide sequence: TGTGCCAGCAGTATAAATCTCTTGGGGGGCGACTATGGCTACACCTTC. V usage is TRBV12-3 or TRBV12-4 and J usage is TRBJ1-2, with a tentative D call TRBD1 (6 bases). Trimming stripped 5 bases from V and 3 bases from J, with 19 bases between. The CDR3 is 16 residues long.

This clonotype was detected only a few times. The V and J genes are TRBV12-3 or TRBV12-4 and TRBJ1-2; maybe TRBD1 (5 bases). Trimming removed 5 bases from V and 10 bases from J, with 20 bases in between. CDR3 length equals 14 residues. The CDR3 DNA sequence: TGTGCCAGCAGTCAGCCGGGACCCCTCGGGCCCTACACCTTC. It codes for CASSQPGPLGPYTF.

This clonotype was picked up a small number of times. This chain joins TRBV5-1 and TRBJ2-1; D is unresolved. The CDR3 totals 17 residues. Trimming stripped 5 bases from V and 0 bases from J, with 18 bases between. Per germline, CDR1 SGHRS and CDR2 YFSETQ. The CDR3, as DNA: TGCGCCAGCAGTTACCTTCCTATCCGCAGCTCCTACAATGAGCAGTTCTTC. Amino acids: CASSYLPIRSSYNEQFF.

The chain has TRBV20-1 and TRBJ2-3, with D uncertain. Per germline, CDR1 DFQATT and CDR2 SNEGSKA (reference sequence). The germline V and J ends were trimmed by 6 bases and 4 bases, with 11 bases remaining between them. The CDR3 extends over 12 amino acids. In nucleotides, the CDR3 is TGCAGTGCCCTACCCCAGCCAGATACGCAGTATTTT. Residues: CSALPQPDTQYF.

The rearrangement uses TRBV20-1 and TRBJ1-3, with a weak D call TRBD1 (6 bases). CDR1 DFQATT and CDR2 SNEGSKA come from the germline V gene (reference sequence). This CDR3 is 14 amino acids long. Trimming shortened V by 1 base and J by 3 bases, and 10 bases separated the two germline ends. The CDR3 protein is CSARVQGVGNTIYF. The CDR3 DNA sequence: TGCAGTGCTAGAGTACAGGGAGTTGGAAACACCATATATTTT.

The CDR3 DNA sequence: TGTGCCAGCAGTGGGGAGGGTGGCTACACCTTC. This encodes CASSGEGGYTF. V is TRBV6-4 and J is TRBJ1-2; no reliable D call. Germline V gene sequence: CDR1 MRHNA, CDR2 SNTAGT. V was cut by 4 bases and J by 7 bases, with 7 bases left in between. The CDR3 consists of 11 residues.

The table lists this clonotype with many counts. J is TRBJ2-3 and V is TRBV15; D is ambiguous. This CDR3 region has 14 residues. Germline V gives CDR1 LNHNV, CDR2 YYDKDF (reference sequence). V was trimmed by 0 bases and J by 0 bases, leaving 4 bases between them. CDR3 sequence reads: CATSRDGSTDTQYF. The CDR3 DNA is TGTGCCACCAGCAGAGATGGTAGCACAGATACGCAGTATTTT.

CDR3 in amino acids: CASSGRHEAYEQYF. The CDR3, as DNA: TGTGCCAGCAGCGGAAGACACGAAGCCTACGAGCAGTACTTC. J is TRBJ2-7 and V is TRBV3-1; D is unclear. The CDR3 contains 14 residues. From germline, CDR1 is LGHDT and CDR2 YNNKEL (reference sequence). The V and J ends lost 5 bases and 2 bases respectively, with 13 bases between them.

This clonotype appeared a few times. This sequence joins TRBV20-1 and TRBJ2-7; D possibly matches TRBD1 or TRBD2 (5 bases each). Germline V gene lookup returns CDR1 DFQATT and CDR2 SNEGSKA (reference sequence). Trimming removed 3 bases at V and 3 bases at J, with 12 bases between. The CDR3 is 13 residues long. CDR3 residues: CSASSAGSYEQYF. CDR3 in DNA: TGCAGTGCTAGCTCGGCAGGGAGCTACGAGCAGTACTTC.

This sequence joins TRBV11-1 and TRBJ2-1; possibly TRBD1 for D (5 bases). CDR3 length: 15 residues. The V end was cut by 1 base, the J end by 8 bases, with 15 bases between. Germline-derived CDR1 and CDR2 are SGHAT and FQDESV (reference sequence). Here the CDR3 reads CASSLGGWGGYEQFF. The CDR3 DNA sequence: TGTGCCAGCAGCTTAGGGGGCTGGGGTGGGTATGAGCAGTTCTTC.

The chain recombines TRBV6-2 or TRBV6-3 with TRBJ2-1; D is perhaps TRBD1 or TRBD2 (5 bases each). Germline-derived CDR1 and CDR2 are MNHEY and SVGEGT. This CDR3 is 12 amino acids long. V was shortened by 8 bases and J by 2 bases, with 7 bases between the two germline ends. The CDR3 protein is CASGDAYNEQFF. In DNA form, the CDR3 reads TGTGCCAGCGGGGACGCCTACAATGAGCAGTTCTTC.

V and J are TRBV12-3 or TRBV12-4 and TRBJ1-5; no reliable D call. The CDR3 loop spans 14 amino acids. V was clipped by 5 bases and J by 1 base, with 9 bases between them. The DNA for the CDR3 is TGTGCCAGCAGTCCCCGTAGAAGCAATCAGCCCCAGCATTTT. It yields the protein CASSPRRSNQPQHF.

This chain joins TRBV29-1 and TRBJ2-7; TRBD2 matches at 13 bases. The germline V gene encodes CDR1 SQVTM and CDR2 ANQGSEA. Trimming removed 1 base from V and 4 bases from J; junction bases left unmatched: 13. The CDR3 is made up of 18 amino acids. The CDR3 bases are TGCAGCGTTGAAGTGGGGCCGACATGGACTAGCGGGAGATACGAGCAGTACTTC. Its translation: CSVEVGPTWTSGRYEQYF.

This clonotype was recorded a few times. The chain recombines TRBV12-3 or TRBV12-4 with TRBJ2-2, with D perhaps matching TRBD1 or TRBD2 (7 bases each). Trimming shortened V by 7 bases and J by 6 bases, and 21 bases separated the two germline ends. CDR3 length: 16 amino acids. The CDR3: CASKPGGGLVAGELFF. The CDR3 nucleotides are TGTGCCAGCAAGCCAGGGGGGGGACTGGTTGCCGGGGAGCTGTTTTTT.

The chain uses TRBV20-1 and TRBJ2-3, with D hard to call. V dropped 2 bases and J dropped 0 bases, with 15 bases sitting between them. Germline-derived CDR1 and CDR2 are DFQATT and SNEGSKA (reference sequence). The CDR3 extends over 16 amino acids. CDR3 bases: TGCAGTGCTAGATGGGCGCAGAAGACTAGCACAGATACGCAGTATTTT. Amino acids: CSARWAQKTSTDTQYF.

This clonotype was seen more than once but under ten times. J is TRBJ2-1 and V is TRBV9; D ambiguous. CDR1 and CDR2 from the germline V gene are SGDLS and YYNGEE. Trimming took 0 bases from V and 3 from J, leaving 10 bases between them. This CDR3 has 15 amino acids. CDR3 coding DNA: TGTGCCAGCAGCGTAGCCGTTACCCTCTACAATGAGCAGTTCTTC. Translation: CASSVAVTLYNEQFF.

This clonotype has at least ten counts. The chain is built from TRBV5-1 and TRBJ2-5, with D perhaps assigned TRBD1 or TRBD2 (5 bases each). Trimming shortened V by 3 bases and J by 2 bases, and 14 bases separated the two germline ends. The length of the CDR3 is 15 residues. Germline V gene lookup returns CDR1 SGHRS and CDR2 YFSETQ. CDR3 in amino acids: CASSSPGRKQETQYF. CDR3 DNA: TGCGCCAGCAGCTCACCGGGACGGAAACAAGAGACCCAGTACTTC.

This clonotype has just a few counts. J is TRBJ2-7 and V is TRBV3-1, with TRBD2 as a possible D gene (6 bases). This CDR3 is 14 amino acids long. V dropped 4 bases and J dropped 7 bases, with 17 bases sitting between them. Germline V gene sequence: CDR1 LGHDT, CDR2 YNNKEL (reference sequence). This chain's CDR3 is CASSPQRGLGEQYF. For the CDR3, the DNA is TGTGCCAGCAGCCCCCAACGGGGGTTAGGGGAGCAGTACTTC.

This chain links TRBV5-1 with TRBJ1-3; possibly TRBD1 for D (5 bases). Germline loops: CDR1 SGHRS, CDR2 YFSETQ. The CDR3 sequence is 17 residues long. With 0 bases removed from V and 0 bases from J, the gap between germline ends came to 13 bases. The CDR3 DNA is TGCGCCAGCAGCTTGGCCAGCTGGGGGAACTCTGGAAACACCATATATTTT. It yields the protein CASSLASWGNSGNTIYF. Using reference TRBV5-1 and TRBJ1-3 for the parts outside the CDR3, the full variable domain is KAGVTQTPRYLIKTRGQQVTLSCSPISGHRSVSWYQQTPGQGLQFLFEYFSETQRNKGNFPGRFSGRQFSNSRSEMNVSTLELGDSALYLCASSLASWGNSGNTIYFGEGSWLTVV.

In its sample, this clonotype was seen once. The chain has TRBV4-1 and TRBJ2-7, with 7 bases aligning to TRBD1. Germline-derived CDR1 and CDR2 are MGHRA and YSYEKL. With 6 bases clipped from V and 2 bases from J, the junction kept 16 bases outside the gene matches. There are 17 residues in the CDR3. The CDR3 protein is CASSTPVLGQGAYEQYF. CDR3 nucleotide sequence: TGCGCCAGCAGTACACCTGTCCTTGGGCAGGGGGCCTACGAGCAGTACTTC.

V usage is TRBV6-1 and J usage is TRBJ1-5; D is perhaps TRBD1 (6 bases). Germline loops: CDR1 MNHNS, CDR2 SASEGT. This CDR3 is built from 18 residues. Trimming stripped 6 bases from V and 5 bases from J, with 26 bases between. In DNA form, the CDR3 reads TGTGCCAGCAGGATATTATTTGGCGGAAACAAGGGGGATCAGCCCCAGCATTTT. It codes for CASRILFGGNKGDQPQHF.

The chain couples TRBV6-2 or TRBV6-3 to TRBJ2-7; 10 bases are a match to TRBD1. The CDR3 is 14 amino acids. V lost 7 bases and J lost 5; bases outside the gene matches: 8. The germline CDR1 and CDR2 sequences are MNHEY and SVGEGT. In DNA form, the CDR3 reads TGTGCCAGCATCCGGACAGGGGGTCCCAACGAGCAGTACTTC. It translates to CASIRTGGPNEQYF.

J is TRBJ2-1 and V is TRBV20-1; D is uncertain. The V and J ends lost 5 bases and 12 bases respectively, with 17 bases between them. The CDR3 runs to 12 residues. Per germline, CDR1 DFQATT and CDR2 SNEGSKA (reference sequence). CDR3 amino acids: CSAAVPGYTQFF. The CDR3 DNA reads TGCAGTGCTGCTGTACCCGGCTACACGCAGTTCTTC.

This clonotype showed up many times. V usage is TRBV10-3 and J usage is TRBJ2-5; 7 bases are shared with TRBD1. Looked up from germline, CDR1 is ENHRY and CDR2 is SYGVKD. Losses at the gene ends were 0 bases for V and 5 bases for J; bases not matched to a gene: 3. CDR3 size: 14 residues. The CDR3, as DNA: TGTGCCATCAGTGAGTCGACAGGGCGGGAGACCCAGTACTTC. Translation: CAISESTGRETQYF.

The chain links TRBV2 to TRBJ2-1; TRBD2 matches at 11 bases. The CDR3 totals 14 residues. Per the germline V gene, CDR1 is SNHLY and CDR2 is FYNNEI. The V gene end was trimmed by 7 bases and the J gene end by 8 bases; junction bases not matched to a gene: 7. The DNA for the CDR3 is TGTGCCAGCATTTTTACTAGCGGGAGAGATGAGCAGTTCTTC. This gives the protein CASIFTSGRDEQFF.

This clonotype was counted ten times or more. The V gene is TRBV5-6, the J gene TRBJ2-7, with D unresolved. V lost 1 base and J 3 bases, leaving 2 bases between the germline ends. This CDR3 is built from 11 residues. CDR1 is SGHDT and CDR2 is YYEEEE in the germline V gene. CDR3 protein: CASSLFYEQYF. The CDR3 region has the DNA TGTGCCAGCAGCTTGTTCTACGAGCAGTACTTC.